This T cell receptor beta chain was documented in a study of shared clonotypes between healthy human individuals. Points from the study as a whole: Several donors shared about 5% of their naive CD4 clonotypes.

An even split of each subset's genomic DNA across several immunoSEQ plates was performed. Sequencing was performed with immunoSEQ multiplex PCR; in TCRdb, only in-frame clones are kept and a portion is missing. The repertoire consists of some 2.4 million clones, with 93% occurring once and the leading ten covering roughly 0.36%. The split of CD4+ cells yielded CD45RA+ naive and CD45RA-negative memory subsets. As regards this clone: Antigen unknown.

Germline V gives CDR1 MNHNS, CDR2 SASEGT. Deletions cut 4 bases from V and 0 bases from J, with 16 bases between. This CDR3 contains 17 residues. The sequenced sample consisted of naive CD4+ T cells from PBMCs. The subset was: CD45RA+ positively selected. The chain combines TRBV6-1 with TRBJ2-1; D perhaps matches TRBD2 (6 bases). The receptor was derived from a man aged 18 to 29 in good health. Some clones in this sample may be carry-over from other donors' samples. CDR3 residues: CASSARLAESSYNEQFF. The CDR3 DNA is TGTGCCAGCAGTGCTCGCTTAGCGGAAAGCTCCTACAATGAGCAGTTCTTC.